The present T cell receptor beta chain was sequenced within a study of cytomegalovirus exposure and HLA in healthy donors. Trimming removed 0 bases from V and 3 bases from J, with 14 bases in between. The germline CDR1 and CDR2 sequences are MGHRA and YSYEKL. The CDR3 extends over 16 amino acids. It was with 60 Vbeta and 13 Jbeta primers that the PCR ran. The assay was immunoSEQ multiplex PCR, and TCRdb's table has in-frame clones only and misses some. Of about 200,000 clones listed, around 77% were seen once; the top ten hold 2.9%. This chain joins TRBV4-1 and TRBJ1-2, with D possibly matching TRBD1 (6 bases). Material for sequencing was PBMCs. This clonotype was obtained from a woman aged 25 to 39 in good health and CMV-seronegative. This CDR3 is CASSQDWQGHHYGYTF. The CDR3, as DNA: TGCGCCAGCAGCCAAGACTGGCAGGGGCATCACTATGGCTACACCTTC.